This is a list of T cell receptor beta chains from one sample in a study of shared T cell receptors in the human thymus. Profiling relied on immunoSEQ multiplex PCR, and the TCRdb table lists in-frame clones only, not all of them. The sample lists roughly 560,000 clones, around 82% occurring once. These records were also assigned to another study, of human thymus T cells.

Specimen: thymocytes. Receptor source: a boy younger than two with a congenital heart defect. Each CDR3 is given with its conserved first and last residue. Each record gives: J gene, V gene, clone size, D gene, CDR3 DNA, CDR3 protein. D genes are given only for firm matches. Rows may omit the clone size; those that give it use once, few, many or a size class.

J: TRBJ2-7; V: TRBV11-3; size: -; D: TRBD1; DNA: TGTGCCAGCCCCCCGGACCCAGAAGGACAGGCTTTTCACTACGAGCAGTACTTC; CDR3: CASPPDPEGQAFHYEQYF
J: TRBJ2-7; V: TRBV28; size: few; D: -; DNA: TGTGCCATCAACAGGGGGGGGTACGAGCAGTACTTC; CDR3: CAINRGGYEQYF
J: TRBJ2-1; V: TRBV14; size: -; D: -; DNA: TGTGCCACCTCAGCGGGCTTTAACTACAATGAGCAGTTCTTC; CDR3: CATSAGFNYNEQFF
J: TRBJ2-5; V: TRBV7-9; size: -; D: -; DNA: TGTGCCAGCAGTTTCAGGGGTCCTCAAGAGACCCAGTACTTC; CDR3: CASSFRGPQETQYF
J: TRBJ2-1; V: TRBV4-1; size: -; D: -; DNA: TGCGCCAGCAGCCAAGAGGCGGACACAACCTCCTACAATGAGCAGTTCTTC; CDR3: CASSQEADTTSYNEQFF
J: TRBJ2-5; V: TRBV18; size: -; D: -; DNA: TGTGCCAGCTCGACAGGTCAAGAGACCCAGTACTTC; CDR3: CASSTGQETQYF
J: TRBJ1-5; V: TRBV2; size: -; D: TRBD1; DNA: TGTGCCACTCAACGGGACAGGTCCTCGGATGGCAGCAATCAGCCCCAGCATTTT; CDR3: CATQRDRSSDGSNQPQHF
J: TRBJ2-3; V: TRBV11-2; size: -; D: -; DNA: TGTGCCAGCAGCTCCCAGGGGGGGCAGTATTTT; CDR3: CASSSQGGQYF
J: TRBJ2-3; V: TRBV5-1; size: -; D: TRBD2; DNA: TGCGCCAGCAGCACTCGGACTAGCGGATCCACAGATACGCAGTATTTT; CDR3: CASSTRTSGSTDTQYF
J: TRBJ2-7; V: TRBV9; size: -; D: -; DNA: TGTGCCAGCAGCGTAGAGTTAAAGGAGCGAAGAGCCTACGAGCAGTACTTC; CDR3: CASSVELKERRAYEQYF
J: TRBJ2-1; V: TRBV6-5; size: -; D: -; DNA: TGTGCCAGCAGTGAAAGCCGGGGGGCGGGTGAGCAGTTCTTC; CDR3: CASSESRGAGEQFF
J: TRBJ1-5; V: TRBV7-2; size: -; D: TRBD1; DNA: TGTGCCAGCAGCTTAGTGGTCGGAGGGGGCAAGGACAATCAGCCCCAGCATTTT; CDR3: CASSLVVGGGKDNQPQHF
J: TRBJ1-3; V: TRBV30; size: -; D: -; DNA: TGTGCCTGGAGTGTACCCGATGGAGGAACTGGAAACACCATATATTTT; CDR3: CAWSVPDGGTGNTIYF
J: TRBJ2-5; V: TRBV6-1; size: -; D: -; DNA: TGTGCCAGCGAGTGGGGGGACTTCAGGAACTTC; CDR3: CASEWGDFRNF
J: TRBJ2-4; V: TRBV19; size: few; D: -; DNA: TGTGCCAGTAGTCCTACGGGGGACATTCAGTACTTC; CDR3: CASSPTGDIQYF
J: TRBJ1-3; V: TRBV7-2; size: -; D: -; DNA: TGTGCCAGCAGCTTAGCGCTAGAAGGTGTCTCTGGAAACACCATATATTTT; CDR3: CASSLALEGVSGNTIYF